These T cell receptor beta chains were read from a single sample in a study of vaccination effects on CD4 cells after COVID-19. The antigens these receptors bind are not known. The data were produced by immunoSEQ multiplex PCR, yet TCRdb's version contains in-frame clones alone and is incomplete. The data show tens of thousands of clones, about 70% seen once. This specimen consisted of CD4+ T cells from PBMCs cultured without peptide, obtained after COVID-19 vaccination. The source is a human donor who had a prior SARS-CoV-2 infection. Both conserved end residues are part of each CDR3. D genes are given only for firm matches. Size is stated for part of the rows, as once, few or many counts, or as a class when the clone is expanded.

cdr3_length,v_call,d_call,j_call,clone_size,cdr3_nt,cdr3_aa
13,TRBV18,.,TRBJ1-4,.,TGTGCCAGCTCAATCGTAGTTGGAGAAAAACTGTTTTTT,CASSIVVGEKLFF
14,TRBV5-4,.,TRBJ2-7,.,TGTGCCAGCAGCGTCCCCGGGTCCTCCTACGAGCAGTACTTC,CASSVPGSSYEQYF
16,TRBV6-1,.,TRBJ1-1,once,TGTGCCAGCAGTGTTCAAGAGGGACCGTTGAACACTGAAGCTTTCTTT,CASSVQEGPLNTEAFF
14,TRBV6-2/TRBV6-3,.,TRBJ2-3,.,TGTGCCAGCAGTGGTCGGCTGAGCACAGATACGCAGTATTTT,CASSGRLSTDTQYF
13,TRBV7-3,.,TRBJ2-1,.,TGTGCCAGCAGCTCACAGCCAGATACCAAGCAGTTCTTC,CASSSQPDTKQFF
13,TRBV6-5,.,TRBJ2-3,.,TGTGCCAGCAGTCCTAAAGTGGAGTTGGCGCAGTATTTT,CASSPKVELAQYF
13,TRBV6-1,.,TRBJ1-1,.,TGTGCCAGCAGTGAAGCGGCGGAGTCTGAAGCTTTCTTT,CASSEAAESEAFF
15,TRBV7-3,.,TRBJ2-7,.,TGTGCCAGCAGACGCCTAGTGAGGGCCTCCTACGAGCAGTACTTC,CASRRLVRASYEQYF
15,TRBV7-3,.,TRBJ1-4,few,TGTGCCAGCAGCTTAAGCGGAGGGGGGAATGAAAAACTGTTTTTT,CASSLSGGGNEKLFF
14,TRBV11-2,.,TRBJ2-5,.,TGTGCCAGCAGCTCGGGACCCTTCCAAGAGACCCAGTACTTC,CASSSGPFQETQYF
13,TRBV29-1,TRBD1,TRBJ1-5,.,TGCAGCGTTGAGACAGGGGGCAATCAGCCCCAGCATTTT,CSVETGGNQPQHF
15,TRBV5-1,TRBD1,TRBJ2-5,.,TGCGCCAGCAGCTCCCGACAGGGGCAACAAGAGACCCAGTACTTC,CASSSRQGQQETQYF
17,TRBV5-1,.,TRBJ1-2,once,TGCGCCAGCAGCTTGGAGGCTCGTGGAGGGCGATCCGATGGCTACACCTTC,CASSLEARGGRSDGYTF
14,TRBV5-5,.,TRBJ2-1,.,TGTGCCAGCAGCTTTTCTGGCAGGGACAATGAGCAGTTCTTC,CASSFSGRDNEQFF
15,TRBV13,TRBD2,TRBJ2-3,.,TGTGCCAGCAGCCCCCCGGGACTAGGAACAGATACGCAGTATTTT,CASSPPGLGTDTQYF
16,TRBV4-2,.,TRBJ2-3,.,TGTGCCAGCAGCCAAGATTCGGAGCTACCCACAGATACGCAGTATTTT,CASSQDSELPTDTQYF
16,TRBV7-3,TRBD2,TRBJ2-1,once,TGTGCCAGCAGCTTAATGCCCTTAGCGGGTGGCGATGAGCAGTTCTTC,CASSLMPLAGGDEQFF
16,TRBV4-1,TRBD2,TRBJ2-3,few,TGCGCCAGCAGCCAAGATCACGGCGCGGGAGGCGATACGCAGTATTTT,CASSQDHGAGGDTQYF
14,TRBV5-1,.,TRBJ1-6,.,TGCGCCAGCAGCTTGTTCGCGGATAATTCACCCCTCCACTTT,CASSLFADNSPLHF
15,TRBV5-1,.,TRBJ2-3,.,TGCGCCAGCCGTCTTGGACCTCGGGGCACAGATACGCAGTATTTT,CASRLGPRGTDTQYF
15,TRBV24-1,.,TRBJ2-1,.,TGTGCCACCAGTGATTTTACGGCCGGGGTCAGTGGACAGTTCTTC,CATSDFTAGVSGQFF
13,TRBV11-3,.,TRBJ2-2,.,TGTGCCAGCAGCTTAGGAGACACCGGGGAGCTGTTTTTT,CASSLGDTGELFF
15,TRBV28,TRBD2,TRBJ2-1,.,TGTGCCAGCAGTTTGGCGGGAGCCAAACACAATGAGCAGTTCTTC,CASSLAGAKHNEQFF
14,TRBV18,TRBD1,TRBJ2-7,.,TGTGCCAGCTCAGCAGGGACAGGGGCCTACGAGCAGTACTTC,CASSAGTGAYEQYF
17,TRBV19,TRBD2,TRBJ2-2,.,TGTGCCAGTAGTATTATTCGGGGGGGCTGGGGCACCGGGGAGCTGTTTTTT,CASSIIRGGWGTGELFF
14,TRBV5-1,.,TRBJ1-2,.,TGCGCCAGCAGCTTGGAGCGGGGGAGGGATGGCTACACCTTC,CASSLERGRDGYTF
17,TRBV6-2/TRBV6-3,.,TRBJ2-6,.,TGTGCCAGCAGCCGCCCGGACGGGGTCTCTGGGGCCAACGTCCTGACTTTC,CASSRPDGVSGANVLTF
15,TRBV5-1,TRBD1,TRBJ1-1,.,TGCGCCAGCAGCTTTGACACAGGGGGTTGGGGTGAAGCTTTCTTT,CASSFDTGGWGEAFF
13,TRBV3-1/TRBV3-2,.,TRBJ1-1,.,TGTGCCAGCAGCCGCGGTCCGAGGGCTGAAGCTTTCTTT,CASSRGPRAEAFF
13,TRBV21-1,.,TRBJ1-2,.,TGTGCCAGCAGCAAAGGAATGTTTTTAGGCTACACCTTC,CASSKGMFLGYTF
17,TRBV6-2/TRBV6-3,TRBD2,TRBJ2-3,.,TGTGCCAGCAGTTCCTTCGGACTAGCGGGAATCACAGATACGCAGTATTTT,CASSSFGLAGITDTQYF
13,TRBV2,.,TRBJ1-1,.,TGTGCCAGCATCCCCATGGGGAAAACTGAAGCTTTCTTT,CASIPMGKTEAFF
13,TRBV29-1,.,TRBJ1-2,few,TGCAGCGTTGCCTTTAGGGGTAACTATGGCTACACCTTC,CSVAFRGNYGYTF
16,TRBV9,TRBD2,TRBJ2-3,.,TGTGCCAGCAGCGCGCACGGGGGGGCTTCGGGAGATACGCAGTATTTT,CASSAHGGASGDTQYF
13,TRBV28,.,TRBJ1-1,.,TGTGCCAGCAGCCGGGGTCCAGCAAGCGGAGGGTTCTTT,CASSRGPASGGFF
12,TRBV2,.,TRBJ2-2,.,TGTGCCAGCACCTGGGGGCCCGGGGAGCTGTTTTTT,CASTWGPGELFF
16,TRBV11-2,.,TRBJ2-7,.,TGTGCCAGCAGCGCCCGACTTGCCGGCACATCCTACGAGCAGTACTTC,CASSARLAGTSYEQYF
13,TRBV6-2/TRBV6-3,.,TRBJ1-1,.,TGTGCCAGCAGCCTACCGGGGGCCACTGAAGCTTTCTTT,CASSLPGATEAFF
14,TRBV2,.,TRBJ2-5,.,TGTGCCAGCAGTGAGGACTCAATAGCAGAGACCCAGTACTTC,CASSEDSIAETQYF